This T cell receptor (beta chain) was sequenced for a study of cytomegalovirus exposure and HLA in healthy donors. Findings and caveats of the study: Using the classifier, cytomegalovirus status was reportedly diagnosed with high specificity and sensitivity. An analysis was carried out at a later point. It showed that HLA-associated TCR beta chains were more clonally expanded than equally common non-associated chains.

The PCR ran on 60 Vbeta and 13 Jbeta primers. Sequencing was performed with immunoSEQ multiplex PCR; in TCRdb, only in-frame clones are kept and a portion is missing. This table has some 170,000 clones, 80% appearing once. This CDR3 is built from 15 residues. Between the trimmed V and J ends, which lost 5 bases and 5 bases, there was a span of 19 bases. Germline assignment: CDR1 SGHAT and CDR2 FQNNGV. For this clone: Its antigen is as yet unknown.

Sequenced input: PBMCs. The sequence came from a man younger than 35 in good health and CMV-seropositive. This chain links TRBV11-2 with TRBJ2-7; TRBD2 might be the D (7 bases). CDR3 nucleotides: TGTGCCAGCAGCGCCATCGTGGGGGGGCCAAACGAGCAGTACTTC. This sequence encodes CASSAIVGGPNEQYF.